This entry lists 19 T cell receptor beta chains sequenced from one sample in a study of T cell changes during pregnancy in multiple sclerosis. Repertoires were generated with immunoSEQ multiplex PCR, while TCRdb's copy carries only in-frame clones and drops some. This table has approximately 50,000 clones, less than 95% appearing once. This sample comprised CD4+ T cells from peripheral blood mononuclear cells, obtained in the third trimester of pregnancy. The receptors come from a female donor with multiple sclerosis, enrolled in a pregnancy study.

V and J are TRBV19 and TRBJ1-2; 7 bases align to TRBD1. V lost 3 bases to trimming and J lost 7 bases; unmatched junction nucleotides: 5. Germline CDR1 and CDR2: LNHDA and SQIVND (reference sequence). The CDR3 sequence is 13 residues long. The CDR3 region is CASSIQEGAGYTF. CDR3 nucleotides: TGTGCCAGTAGTATCCAAGAGGGGGCTGGCTACACCTTC.

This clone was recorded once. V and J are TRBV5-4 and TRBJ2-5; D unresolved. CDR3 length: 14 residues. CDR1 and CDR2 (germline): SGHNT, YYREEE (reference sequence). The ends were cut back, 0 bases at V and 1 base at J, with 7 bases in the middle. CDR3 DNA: TGTGCCAGCAGCTTGGACGCCAGCCAAGAGACCCAGTACTTC. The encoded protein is CASSLDASQETQYF.

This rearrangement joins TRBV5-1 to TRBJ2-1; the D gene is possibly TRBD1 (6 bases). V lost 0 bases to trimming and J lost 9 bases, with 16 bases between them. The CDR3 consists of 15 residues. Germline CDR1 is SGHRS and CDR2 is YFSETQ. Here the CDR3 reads CASSLAPTIQGEQFF. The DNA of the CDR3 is TGCGCCAGCAGCTTGGCCCCGACTATACAGGGTGAGCAGTTCTTC.

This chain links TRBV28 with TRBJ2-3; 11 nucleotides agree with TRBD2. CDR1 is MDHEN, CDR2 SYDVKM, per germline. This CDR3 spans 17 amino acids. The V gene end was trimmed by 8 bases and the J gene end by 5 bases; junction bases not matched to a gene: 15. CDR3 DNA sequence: TGTGCCAGCCAATCCCCCGGACTAGCGGGTGATCGAGATACGCAGTATTTT. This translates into CASQSPGLAGDRDTQYF. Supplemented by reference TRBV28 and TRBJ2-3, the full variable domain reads DVKVTQSSRYLVKRTGEKVFLECVQDMDHENMFWYRQDPGLGLRLIYFSYDVKMKEKGDIPEGYSVSREKKERFSLILESASTNQTSMYLCASQSPGLAGDRDTQYFGPGTRLTVL.

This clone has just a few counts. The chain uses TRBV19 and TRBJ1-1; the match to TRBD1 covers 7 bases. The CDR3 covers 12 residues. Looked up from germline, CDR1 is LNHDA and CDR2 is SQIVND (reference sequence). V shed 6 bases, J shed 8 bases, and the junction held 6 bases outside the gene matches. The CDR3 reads CASRSDRREAFF. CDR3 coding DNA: TGTGCCAGTAGATCGGACAGGCGAGAAGCTTTCTTT.

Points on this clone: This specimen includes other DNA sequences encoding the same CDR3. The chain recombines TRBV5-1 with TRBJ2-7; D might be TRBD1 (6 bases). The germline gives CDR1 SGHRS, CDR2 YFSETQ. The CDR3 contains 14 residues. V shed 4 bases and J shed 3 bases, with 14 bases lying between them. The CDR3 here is CASSTRGGVYEQYF. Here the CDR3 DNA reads TGCGCCAGCAGCACTAGAGGGGGTGTCTACGAGCAGTACTTC.

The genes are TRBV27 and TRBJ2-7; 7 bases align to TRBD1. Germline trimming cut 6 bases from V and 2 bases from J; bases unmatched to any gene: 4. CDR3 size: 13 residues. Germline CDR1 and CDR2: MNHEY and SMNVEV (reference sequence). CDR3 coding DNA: TGTGCCAGCAGCCGGACAGGCCCCTACGAGCAGTACTTC. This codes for CASSRTGPYEQYF.

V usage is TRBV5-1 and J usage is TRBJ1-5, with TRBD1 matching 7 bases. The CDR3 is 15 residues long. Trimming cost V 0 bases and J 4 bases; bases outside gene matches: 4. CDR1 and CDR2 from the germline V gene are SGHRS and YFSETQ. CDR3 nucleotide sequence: TGCGCCAGCAGCTTGGGTCAGGGGGATAATCAGCCCCAGCATTTT. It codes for CASSLGQGDNQPQHF.

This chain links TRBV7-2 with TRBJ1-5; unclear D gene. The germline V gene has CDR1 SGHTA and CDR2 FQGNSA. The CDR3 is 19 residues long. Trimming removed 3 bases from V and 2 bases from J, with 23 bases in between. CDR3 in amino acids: CASSFDFSLVGGGNQPQHF. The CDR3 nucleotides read TGTGCCAGCAGCTTTGATTTTTCTTTAGTAGGAGGTGGCAATCAGCCCCAGCATTTT.

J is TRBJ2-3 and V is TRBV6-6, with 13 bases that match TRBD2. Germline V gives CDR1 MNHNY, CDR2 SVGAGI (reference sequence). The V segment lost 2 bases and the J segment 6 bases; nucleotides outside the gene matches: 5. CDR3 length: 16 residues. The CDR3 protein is CASSYSGTSGVDTQYF. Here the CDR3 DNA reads TGTGCCAGCAGTTACAGCGGGACTAGCGGGGTGGATACGCAGTATTTT.

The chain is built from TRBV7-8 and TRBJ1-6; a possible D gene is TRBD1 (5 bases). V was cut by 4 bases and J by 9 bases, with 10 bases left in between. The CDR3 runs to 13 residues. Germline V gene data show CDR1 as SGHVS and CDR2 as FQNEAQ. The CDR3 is CASSSLRASPLHF. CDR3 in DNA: TGTGCCAGCAGCTCTCTCAGGGCTTCACCCCTCCACTTT.

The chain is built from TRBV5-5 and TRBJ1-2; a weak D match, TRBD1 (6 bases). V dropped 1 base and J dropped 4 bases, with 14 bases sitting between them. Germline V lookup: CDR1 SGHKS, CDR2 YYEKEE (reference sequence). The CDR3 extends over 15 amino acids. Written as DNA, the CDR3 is TGTGCCAGCAGCTTGATCCCACAGGGCCTCTATGGCTACACCTTC. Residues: CASSLIPQGLYGYTF.

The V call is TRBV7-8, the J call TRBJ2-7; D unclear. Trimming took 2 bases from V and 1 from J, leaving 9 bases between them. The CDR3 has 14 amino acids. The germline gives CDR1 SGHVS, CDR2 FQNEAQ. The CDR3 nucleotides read TGTGCCAGCAGCTTACGAGAGGAATCCTACGAGCAGTACTTC. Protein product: CASSLREESYEQYF.

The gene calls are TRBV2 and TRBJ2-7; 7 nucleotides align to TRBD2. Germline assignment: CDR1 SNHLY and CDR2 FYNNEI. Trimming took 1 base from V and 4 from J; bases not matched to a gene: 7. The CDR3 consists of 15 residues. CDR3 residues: CASSEESGGEYEQYF. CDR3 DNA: TGTGCCAGCAGTGAAGAGTCTGGGGGGGAATACGAGCAGTACTTC. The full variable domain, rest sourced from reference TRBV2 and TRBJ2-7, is EPEVTQTPSHQVTQMGQEVILRCVPISNHLYFYWYRQILGQKVEFLVSFYNNEISEKSEIFDDQFSVERPDGSNFTLKIRSTKLEDSAMYFCASSEESGGEYEQYFGPGTRLTVT.

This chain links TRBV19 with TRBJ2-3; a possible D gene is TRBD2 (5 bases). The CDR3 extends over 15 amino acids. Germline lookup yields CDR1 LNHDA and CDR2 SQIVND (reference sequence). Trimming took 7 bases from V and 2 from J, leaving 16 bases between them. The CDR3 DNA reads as TGTGCCAGTATTCCCTCGGGGAGCTCCACAGATACGCAGTATTTT. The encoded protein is CASIPSGSSTDTQYF.

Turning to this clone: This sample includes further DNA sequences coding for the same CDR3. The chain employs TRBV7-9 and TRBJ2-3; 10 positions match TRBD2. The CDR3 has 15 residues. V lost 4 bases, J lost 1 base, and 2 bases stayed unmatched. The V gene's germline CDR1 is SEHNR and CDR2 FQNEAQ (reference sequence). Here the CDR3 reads CASSSTSGGTDTQYF. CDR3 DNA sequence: TGTGCCAGCAGCTCCACTAGCGGGGGCACAGATACGCAGTATTTT.

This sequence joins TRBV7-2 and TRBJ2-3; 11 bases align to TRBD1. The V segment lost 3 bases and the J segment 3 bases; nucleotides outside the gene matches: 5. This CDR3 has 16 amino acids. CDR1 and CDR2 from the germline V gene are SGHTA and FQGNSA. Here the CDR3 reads CASSFRTGGVTDTQYF. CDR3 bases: TGTGCCAGCAGCTTTCGGACAGGGGGCGTAACAGATACGCAGTATTTT. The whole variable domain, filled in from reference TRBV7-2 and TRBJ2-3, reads GAGVSQSPSNKVTEKGKDVELRCDPISGHTALYWYRQSLGQGLEFLIYFQGNSAPDKSGLPSDRFSAERTGGSVSTLTIQRTQQEDSAVYLCASSFRTGGVTDTQYFGPGTRLTVL.

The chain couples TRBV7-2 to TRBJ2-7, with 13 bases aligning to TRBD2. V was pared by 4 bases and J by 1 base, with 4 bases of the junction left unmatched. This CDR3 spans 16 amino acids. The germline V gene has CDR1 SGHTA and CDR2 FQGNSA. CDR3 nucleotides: TGTGCCAGCAGCTCGGGACTAGCGGGATTTTCCTACGAGCAGTACTTC. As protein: CASSSGLAGFSYEQYF.

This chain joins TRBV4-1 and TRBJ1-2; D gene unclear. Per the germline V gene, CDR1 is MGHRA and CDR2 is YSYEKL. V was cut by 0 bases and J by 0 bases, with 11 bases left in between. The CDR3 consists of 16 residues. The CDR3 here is CASSQDRRGANYGYTF. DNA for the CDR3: TGCGCCAGCAGCCAAGATAGGCGGGGAGCTAACTATGGCTACACCTTC.